The source of this T cell receptor beta chain is a study of shared clonotypes between healthy human individuals. In this sample, this clone turned up once. Using immunoSEQ multiplex PCR, the repertoire was profiled, and TCRdb retains in-frame clones only, with some absent. The sample has 2 million to 2.5 million clones; 80% to 95% are singletons. This CDR3 region has 13 residues. Germline CDR1 reads ENHRY; CDR2 reads SYGVKD. With 4 bases removed from V and 4 bases from J, the gap between germline ends came to 10 bases. Into CD45RA+ naive and CD45RA-negative memory subsets, the CD4+ cells were split. The V gene is TRBV10-3, the J gene TRBJ1-2, with a tentative D call TRBD1 (6 bases). The TCR originated in a man aged 18 to 30 in good health. Some clones in this sample may be carry-over from other donors' samples. The specimen sequenced was naive CD4+ T cells from PBMCs. Stated subset: CD45RA+ positively selected. The CDR3 DNA reads TGTGCCATCAGTGGCCAGGGGACCTATGGCTACACCTTC. Translating it yields CAISGQGTYGYTF.